This passage covers 14 T cell receptor beta chains from one sample sequenced in a study of cytomegalovirus exposure and HLA in healthy donors. The PCR was carried out with 60 Vbeta primers and 13 Jbeta primers. Here immunoSEQ multiplex PCR was the method, and the copy in TCRdb shows in-frame clones only, minus some. Its clone listing holds fewer than 250,000 clones. The sequencing input was PBMCs. These receptors were taken from a woman in her twenties or thirties in good health and CMV-seropositive.

The chain recombines TRBV6-1 with TRBJ2-2; 10 bases agree with TRBD2. From germline, CDR1 is MNHNS and CDR2 SASEGT. With 10 bases clipped from V and 1 base from J, the junction kept 6 bases outside the gene matches. The CDR3 covers 15 residues. CDR3 protein: CATHSGRLNTGELFF. In nucleotides, the CDR3 is TGTGCCACCCATAGCGGGAGGCTGAACACCGGGGAGCTGTTTTTT.

The V gene is TRBV7-9, the J gene TRBJ1-5; 8 bases line up with TRBD1. CDR1 and CDR2 from the germline V gene are SEHNR and FQNEAQ (reference sequence). Trimming at V came to 6 bases and at J to 9 bases, leaving 7 bases not matched to a gene. This CDR3 is built from 13 residues. The DNA of the CDR3 is TGTGCCAGCAGTCAGGGGGCACCCTCGCCCCAGCATTTT. Its translation: CASSQGAPSPQHF.

The chain joins TRBV7-2 to TRBJ2-4; D unclear. This CDR3 contains 13 residues. Trimming shortened V by 5 bases and J by 0 bases, and 5 bases separated the two germline ends. Germline V gene data show CDR1 as SGHTA and CDR2 as FQGNSA. The CDR3 DNA follows: TGTGCCAGCAGCCCAGAAGCCAAAAACATTCAGTACTTC. Amino acid sequence: CASSPEAKNIQYF.

The chain combines TRBV6-1 with TRBJ2-5; tentative D call: TRBD1 (5 bases). The last part of the DNA fits TRBJ2-7 better; the J call may be wrong. The CDR3 is made up of 15 amino acids. Germline loops: CDR1 MNHNS, CDR2 SASEGT. The CDR3 nucleotides are TGTGCCAGCAGGACTGGGGCGACATCCACCTACGAGCAGTACTTC. It specifies CASRTGATSTYEQYF.

The rearrangement links TRBV19 to TRBJ2-7, with 8 nucleotides matching TRBD2. This CDR3 is built from 14 residues. J was trimmed by 3 bases and V by 9 bases; bases with no gene match: 10. Germline V gives CDR1 LNHDA, CDR2 SQIVND (reference sequence). The DNA for the CDR3 is TGTGCCAGAAGTCCGACTAGCGTATTCTACGAGCAGTACTTC. It codes for CARSPTSVFYEQYF.

The V gene is TRBV7-2, the J gene TRBJ2-3; maybe TRBD2 (5 bases). The CDR3 is made up of 15 amino acids. CDR1 and CDR2 (germline): SGHTA, FQGNSA. Trimming cost V 5 bases and J 0 bases, with 12 bases left between them. CDR3 DNA sequence: TGTGCCAGCAGCCCTGAGGGCATTAGCACAGATACGCAGTATTTT. Translating gives CASSPEGISTDTQYF.

This rearrangement joins TRBV5-4 to TRBJ1-2; TRBD1 matches 7 bases. V shed 4 bases, J shed 4 bases, and the junction held 4 bases outside the gene matches. This CDR3 region has 13 residues. The germline CDR1 and CDR2 sequences are SGHNT and YYREEE (reference sequence). CDR3 sequence (DNA): TGTGCCAGCAGCAGTACAGGGGTCTATGGCTACACCTTC. Its translation: CASSSTGVYGYTF.

The gene calls are TRBV10-2 and TRBJ1-1; D is unresolved. This CDR3 contains 14 residues. The V and J ends lost 5 bases and 0 bases respectively, with 10 bases between them. Germline values: CDR1 WSHSY, CDR2 SAAADI. The CDR3 protein is CASSFTRLNTEAFF. The CDR3 bases are TGCGCCAGCAGTTTCACGAGGCTGAACACTGAAGCTTTCTTT.

CDR3: CASSEDSLIGNTIYF. The CDR3 DNA reads as TGTGCCAGCAGTGAAGACAGTCTGATCGGAAACACCATATATTTT. The chain uses TRBV6-1 and TRBJ1-3; no firm D call. V was cut by 1 base and J by 4 bases, with 11 bases left in between. This CDR3 is built from 15 residues. CDR1 MNHNS and CDR2 SASEGT come from the germline V gene.

The chain uses TRBV5-1 and TRBJ1-1; D gene ambiguous. From germline, CDR1 is SGHRS and CDR2 YFSETQ. V was pared by 0 bases and J by 4 bases, with 7 bases between. The CDR3 extends over 13 amino acids. The CDR3 sequence is CASSLDPSTEAFF. In DNA form, the CDR3 reads TGCGCCAGCAGCTTGGACCCCAGCACTGAAGCTTTCTTT.

The J gene is TRBJ1-3, the V gene TRBV28, with D unresolved. The length of the CDR3 is 14 residues. The V and J ends lost 8 bases and 11 bases respectively, with 22 bases between them. Germline lookup yields CDR1 MDHEN and CDR2 SYDVKM. CDR3 nucleotide sequence: TGTGCCAGCCGCCGAGAACCCGGAGGGTCCGCCATATATTTT. Its translation is CASRREPGGSAIYF.

The chain employs TRBV2 and TRBJ2-7, with D possibly TRBD2 on 6 matching bases. The germline gives CDR1 SNHLY, CDR2 FYNNEI. This CDR3 has 14 residues. V lost 6 bases and J 4 bases, leaving 16 bases between the germline ends. The CDR3 region has the DNA TGTGCCAGCAGCGTCGACATGGCGGGGTACGAGCAGTACTTC. The encoded protein is CASSVDMAGYEQYF.

The chain is built from TRBV5-1 and TRBJ2-2; D might be TRBD2 (6 bases). Germline CDR1 and CDR2: SGHRS and YFSETQ. V shed 4 bases and J shed 7 bases, with 23 bases lying between them. The CDR3 contains 17 residues. CDR3 amino acids: CASSRQKRDSPDGELFF. CDR3 DNA sequence: TGCGCCAGCAGCCGGCAAAAACGGGACTCCCCTGACGGGGAGCTGTTTTTT.

The chain combines TRBV29-1 with TRBJ2-5; 7 bases are shared with TRBD1. From germline, CDR1 is SQVTM and CDR2 ANQGSEA. The CDR3 runs 14 residues. The V gene end was trimmed by 6 bases and the J gene end by 5 bases; junction bases not matched to a gene: 12. CDR3 nucleotides: TGCAGCGTAGGACCAGGGGGTACCTGGGAGACCCAGTACTTC. Residues: CSVGPGGTWETQYF.